A selection of T cell receptor beta chains follows, all from one sample in a study of blood T cell repertoires in COVID-19. Sequencing was performed with immunoSEQ multiplex PCR; in TCRdb, only in-frame clones are kept and a portion is missing. The sample holds more than 200,000 clones; around nine tenths are singletons and the top ten take approximately 2%. Sequencing was carried out using peripheral blood. These receptors all come from a man younger than 40 with active or convalescent COVID-19. CDR3s include the opening cysteine and the closing phenylalanine or tryptophan. Fields, in order: J gene, clone size, D gene, V gene, CDR3 DNA, CDR3 protein. A D gene is named only where the DNA matches it firmly. Clone sizes are given selectively: once, few, many, or a class where the clone is expanded.

TRBJ2-7,-,TRBD2,TRBV5-1,TGCGCCAGCAGCTTGCAGGAACTAGCGGGGTTCTACGAGCAGTACTTC,CASSLQELAGFYEQYF
TRBJ2-7,-,TRBD2,TRBV18,TGTGCCAGCTCGAATAGCGGGGGCGAGCAGTACTTC,CASSNSGGEQYF
TRBJ2-5,-,-,TRBV24-1,TGTGCCACCAGTGATCAGTACCAAGAGACCCAGTACTTC,CATSDQYQETQYF
TRBJ2-3,-,-,TRBV24-1,TGTGCCACCAGTGATGGGGGGACAGTCACAGATACGCAGTATTTT,CATSDGGTVTDTQYF
TRBJ2-7,few,TRBD1,TRBV7-9,TGTGCCAGCAGCCGAGACAGGGGTATTTGGTACGAGCAGTACTTC,CASSRDRGIWYEQYF
TRBJ2-2,-,-,TRBV21-1,TGTGCCAGCAGCAACCCACTAGCGGGATCGAACACCGGGGAGCTGTTTTTT,CASSNPLAGSNTGELFF
TRBJ1-1,-,-,TRBV7-2,TGTGCCAGCAGCTTTACAGAGGGCACTGAAGCTTTCTTT,CASSFTEGTEAFF
TRBJ1-5,-,-,TRBV7-9,TGTGCCAGCAGCTCATTTAGCAATCAGCCCCAGCATTTT,CASSSFSNQPQHF
TRBJ2-1,-,-,TRBV7-8,TGTGCCAGCAGCCCGGTTCTTGAGTTCTTC,CASSPVLEFF
TRBJ2-5,-,-,TRBV6-5,TGTGCCAGCAGAGCACTCCAAGAGACCCAGTACTTC,CASRALQETQYF
TRBJ2-3,-,TRBD1,TRBV10-3,TGTGCCACCGGACAGGGGCCCACAGATACGCAGTATTTT,CATGQGPTDTQYF
TRBJ2-5,-,TRBD2,TRBV27,TGTGCCAGCAGTCCGGGACTAGCGGGAGAGACCCAGTACTTC,CASSPGLAGETQYF
TRBJ1-2,-,-,TRBV18,TGTGCCAGCTCACCGGGTGAGGGCAGTCCCTATGGCTACACCTTC,CASSPGEGSPYGYTF
TRBJ2-3,few,-,TRBV6-6,TGTGCCAGCAGTTACTCGGAGGAACGTACGCAGTATTTT,CASSYSEERTQYF
TRBJ1-3,-,-,TRBV7-9,TGTGCCAGCAGCCGCGGAGATATAGCGACCGACTCTGGAAACACCATATATTTT,CASSRGDIATDSGNTIYF
TRBJ1-4,once,-,TRBV5-6,TGTGCCAGCAGCTTATTGTCCCCAGCGGTAAATGAAAAACTGTTTTTT,CASSLLSPAVNEKLFF
TRBJ2-5,-,-,TRBV29-1,TGCAGCGTCGATCAGGGGCCGTTGGAGACCCAGTACTTC,CSVDQGPLETQYF
TRBJ2-5,once,TRBD1,TRBV5-5,TGTGCCAGCAGCTGGGGCAGGGGGGAGACCCAGTACTTC,CASSWGRGETQYF
TRBJ2-3,-,TRBD2,TRBV2,TGTGCCAGCAGTTTCGCCCTAGCGGCCTACACAGATACGCAGTATTTT,CASSFALAAYTDTQYF
TRBJ2-1,once,-,TRBV10-1,TGCGCCAGCAGTGCGACAGGTTATGAGCAGTTCTTC,CASSATGYEQFF
TRBJ1-4,-,TRBD1,TRBV4-2,TGTGCCAGCAGCTCAGACAGGGGAAATGAAAAACTGTTTTTT,CASSSDRGNEKLFF
TRBJ2-7,once,TRBD1,TRBV18,TGTGCCAGCTCACCCGGACAGGACTACGAGCAGTACTTC,CASSPGQDYEQYF
TRBJ2-1,-,-,TRBV3-1/TRBV3-2,TGTGCCAGCAGCCAAATCAGGGTAGGTGAGCAGTTCTTC,CASSQIRVGEQFF
TRBJ2-7,few,-,TRBV30,TGTGCCTCCGCCGGGGGAGAAACCTACGAGCAGTACTTC,CASAGGETYEQYF
TRBJ2-2,once,-,TRBV7-3,TGTGCCAGCAGCTTAGCGCCTGACGGGGAGCTGTTTTTT,CASSLAPDGELFF
TRBJ2-1,-,TRBD1,TRBV5-1,TGCGCCAGCAGCCAGGGACAGGGGATGCACAATGAGCAGTTCTTC,CASSQGQGMHNEQFF
TRBJ1-2,-,-,TRBV7-9,TGTGCCAGCACCAATCCGGGTGGTCCCGCGACCTATGGCTACACCTTC,CASTNPGGPATYGYTF
TRBJ1-1,-,TRBD1,TRBV27,TGTGCCAGCCGGGGGGGACAGGGGCACGCTGAAGCTTTCTTT,CASRGGQGHAEAFF
TRBJ1-6,-,-,TRBV6-5,TGTGCCACCAACCACAGGGTTCAGGGTTCACCCCTCCACTTT,CATNHRVQGSPLHF
TRBJ2-7,-,-,TRBV13,TGTGCCAGCAGCTTATCGTACAGCTTGCCTCTACGTGAGCAGTACTTC,CASSLSYSLPLREQYF
TRBJ1-2,few,-,TRBV19,TGTGCCAGTAGTATATTCCCGGGTTCGGAGGGCTATGGCTACACCTTC,CASSIFPGSEGYGYTF
TRBJ1-1,-,-,TRBV5-1,TGCGCCAGCAGCCCGGACACCTCGGGCGAAGCTTTCTTT,CASSPDTSGEAFF
TRBJ2-3,-,TRBD2,TRBV3-1/TRBV3-2,TGTGCCAGCAGCCAAGTTGGGACTAGCGCCAGCACAGATACGCAGTATTTT,CASSQVGTSASTDTQYF
TRBJ1-2,-,-,TRBV20-1,TGCAGTGCTAGTCCCCGACAAATTGCTTATGGCTACACCTTC,CSASPRQIAYGYTF
TRBJ1-1,-,-,TRBV7-3,TGTGCCAGCAGCTTAGGAAGCGCGGGAACTGAAGCTTTCTTT,CASSLGSAGTEAFF
TRBJ2-7,-,TRBD2,TRBV9,TGTGCCAGCAGCGTAGCGGGGGGTGCATCCTACGAGCAGTACTTC,CASSVAGGASYEQYF
TRBJ2-2,-,-,TRBV30,TGTGCCTGGGAGACAGGGAGGACCGGGGAGCTGTTTTTT,CAWETGRTGELFF
TRBJ1-2,-,-,TRBV21-1,TGTGCCAGCAGCAAAAAGGGGGGGGGCCTTGGCTACACCTTC,CASSKKGGGLGYTF
TRBJ1-5,-,TRBD1,TRBV4-3,TGCGCCAGCAGCCAAGTTGTTGGGACAGGGATATGGCCCCAGCATTTT,CASSQVVGTGIWPQHF
TRBJ2-5,-,TRBD2,TRBV18,TGTGCCAGCTCACGGGGACTAGCGGGGGGCAGCCGGGAGACCCAGTACTTC,CASSRGLAGGSRETQYF
TRBJ2-5,-,-,TRBV3-1/TRBV3-2,TGTGCCAGCAGCCAAGATGCGGGGTGGCTCAACCAAGAGACCCAGTACTTC,CASSQDAGWLNQETQYF
TRBJ2-3,-,-,TRBV9,TGTGCCAGCAGCGGCCCGGGGGGCACAGATACGCAGTATTTT,CASSGPGGTDTQYF
TRBJ2-3,-,TRBD2,TRBV19,TGTGCCAGTACCCCACGGCTAGCGGGGGGGCTTAGCACAGATACGCAGTATTTT,CASTPRLAGGLSTDTQYF
TRBJ2-3,-,-,TRBV29-1,TGCAGCGGTAGACAGGCCCCGGGCACAGATACGCAGTATTTT,CSGRQAPGTDTQYF
TRBJ1-1,-,-,TRBV7-2,TGTGCCAGCAGCTTCGCCTCGCGGGGGCGAAGGACTGAAGCTTTCTTT,CASSFASRGRRTEAFF
TRBJ2-2,few,TRBD1,TRBV9,TGTGCCAGCAGCGTCGTCGAGACAGGGTACCGCGGGGAGCTGTTTTTT,CASSVVETGYRGELFF
TRBJ2-7,-,-,TRBV13,TGTGCCAGCAGCTTAGGCCTAACAAAGTGGGCAGGGGCTAAGTACGAGCAGTACTTC,CASSLGLTKWAGAKYEQYF
TRBJ1-1,-,-,TRBV19,TGTGCCAGTAGTCCTTCTTGGAGCAACACTGAAGCTTTCTTT,CASSPSWSNTEAFF
TRBJ2-2,-,-,TRBV2,TGTGCCAGCATAGAGACTGTTCCGAACACCGGGGAGCTGTTTTTT,CASIETVPNTGELFF
TRBJ1-2,-,TRBD1,TRBV3-1/TRBV3-2,TGTGCCAGCAGCCAAAAAGGGACAGGGGGCGGCTACACCTTC,CASSQKGTGGGYTF
TRBJ1-1,-,-,TRBV25-1,TGTGCCAGCAGTCGCACAGGGACGGCCACTGAAGCTTTCTTT,CASSRTGTATEAFF
TRBJ1-1,-,-,TRBV29-1,TGCAGCGTTGACAAGCACACAGGGCCCGCGAACACTGAAGCTTTCTTT,CSVDKHTGPANTEAFF
TRBJ1-1,-,TRBD1,TRBV6-2/TRBV6-3,TGTGCCAGCAGTTACGTAACAGGGGTCGTGAACACTGAAGCTTTCTTT,CASSYVTGVVNTEAFF
TRBJ2-5,-,-,TRBV15,TGTGCCACCAGGGGGAGCGGGTGGTTAGAGACCCAGTACTTC,CATRGSGWLETQYF
TRBJ2-7,-,-,TRBV7-9,TGTGCCAGCAGCGAGTTAGACAGGCCGAACGAGCAGTACTTC,CASSELDRPNEQYF
TRBJ1-5,-,-,TRBV6-5,TGTGCCAGCAGTTCCCCCGGGTTGGTTCAGCCCCAGCATTTT,CASSSPGLVQPQHF